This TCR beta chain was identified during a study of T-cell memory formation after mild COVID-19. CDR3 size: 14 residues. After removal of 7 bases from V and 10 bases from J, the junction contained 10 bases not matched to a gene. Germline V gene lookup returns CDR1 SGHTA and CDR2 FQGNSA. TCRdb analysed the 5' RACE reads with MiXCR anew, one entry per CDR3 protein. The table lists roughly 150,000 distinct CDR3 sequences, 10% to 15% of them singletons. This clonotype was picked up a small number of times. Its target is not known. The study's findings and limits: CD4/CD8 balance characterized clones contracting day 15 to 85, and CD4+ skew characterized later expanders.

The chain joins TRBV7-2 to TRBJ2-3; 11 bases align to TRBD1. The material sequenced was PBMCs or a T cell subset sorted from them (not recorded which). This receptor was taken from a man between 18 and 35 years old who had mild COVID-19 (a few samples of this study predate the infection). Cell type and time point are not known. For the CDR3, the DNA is TGTGCCAGCACCTTCGGACAGGGGGCTATTGCGCAGTATTTT. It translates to CASTFGQGAIAQYF.